Presented here are 16 T cell receptor beta chains from one specimen sequenced in a study of beta chain features in type 1 diabetes (dated by TCRdb to the late 2010s). Libraries were prepared through the immunoSEQ multiplex PCR assay. The High Capacity cDNA Reverse Transcription Kit was used to reverse transcribe all of the isolated RNA, meaning that expressed TCRB transcripts were what got sequenced. The immuneACCESS repertoire file appears here via TCRdb, limited to in-frame rearrangements. These files lack a portion of the clones; in checked studies, under half of the deficit traces to unresolved V genes, and the cause of the others is not known. This sample gives hundreds of thousands of clones in total; roughly 16% of them show up just once. The ten top clones hold 0.09% to 0.095% of the sample. Sequencing was performed on naive CD4+ T cells from blood. The sample's cell subset or site label is to be understood as: true naive CD4+ T cells. These receptors all stem from a man aged 18 to 35 in good health.

The chain combines TRBV6-1 with TRBJ2-3; no clear D. Germline loops: CDR1 MNHNS, CDR2 SASEGT. With 6 bases removed from V and 5 bases from J, the gap between germline ends came to 9 bases. This CDR3 is 12 amino acids long. The CDR3 nucleotides are TGTGCCAGCAGGCTGCCAGGAGATACGCAGTATTTT. The encoded protein is CASRLPGDTQYF.

The chain combines TRBV29-1 with TRBJ1-4, with 7 bases fitting TRBD1. The CDR3 totals 13 residues. CDR1 SQVTM and CDR2 ANQGSEA come from the germline V gene. J lost 1 base, V lost 7 bases, and 3 bases had no gene match. The CDR3 loop reads CSARDRTNEKLFF. As DNA, the CDR3 is TGCAGCGCCCGGGACAGAACTAATGAAAAACTGTTTTTT.

CDR3 nucleotides: TGTGCCAGCAGCTCCACTCCCGGCGGGGAGCAGTACTTC. Encoded protein: CASSSTPGGEQYF. The chain links TRBV7-2 to TRBJ2-7; D possibly corresponds to TRBD2 (5 bases). Trimming cost V 4 bases and J 7 bases, with 14 bases left between them. Germline loops: CDR1 SGHTA, CDR2 FQGNSA. The CDR3 runs 13 residues.

This chain joins TRBV18 and TRBJ1-1; maybe TRBD1 (5 bases). This CDR3 is built from 12 residues. Trimming pared 6 bases from V and 4 bases from J, leaving 9 bases between. Germline V gene data show CDR1 as KGHSH and CDR2 as LQKENI. The CDR3 protein is CASSGGGTEAFF. Written as DNA, the CDR3 is TGTGCCAGCTCCGGGGGTGGCACTGAAGCTTTCTTT.

This clone was seen more than once but under ten times. V gene TRBV18 combines with J gene TRBJ2-1, with 9 nucleotides matching TRBD2. The V segment lost 6 bases and the J segment 3 bases; nucleotides outside the gene matches: 6. Germline CDR1 and CDR2: KGHSH and LQKENI. The CDR3 is 15 residues long. The CDR3 sequence: CASSPVAGVYNEQFF. In DNA form, the CDR3 reads TGTGCCAGCTCTCCCGTAGCGGGAGTCTACAATGAGCAGTTCTTC. The complete variable domain, with remaining parts taken from reference TRBV18 and TRBJ2-1, reads NAGVMQNPRHLVRRRGQEARLRCSPMKGHSHVYWYRQLPEEGLKFMVYLQKENIIDESGMPKERFSAEFPKEGPSILRIQQVVRGDSAAYFCASSPVAGVYNEQFFGPGTRLTVL.

The sample holds a few counts of this clone. Distinct nucleotide sequences in the sample also encode this CDR3. The rearrangement links TRBV5-1 to TRBJ2-7; D remains ambiguous. The V end lost 3 bases, the J end lost 4 bases, and 5 bases lay between the germline ends. The CDR3 has 11 amino acids. Looked up from germline, CDR1 is SGHRS and CDR2 is YFSETQ. CDR3 loop: CASSSIYEQYF. The DNA of the CDR3 is TGCGCCAGCAGCTCAATATACGAGCAGTACTTC.

This clone was detected a few times. This chain connects TRBV5-1 to TRBJ2-1; 9 bases line up with TRBD1. Losses at the gene ends were 4 bases for V and 5 bases for J; bases not matched to a gene: 7. From germline, CDR1 is SGHRS and CDR2 YFSETQ. This CDR3 has 15 residues. CDR3 in DNA: TGCGCCAGCAGCCCCGGACAGGGGTCCCACAATGAGCAGTTCTTC. The encoded protein is CASSPGQGSHNEQFF.

The rearrangement joins TRBV6-1 to TRBJ1-1, with TRBD1 as a possible D gene (5 bases). The CDR3 contains 15 residues. In germline, CDR1 is MNHNS, CDR2 SASEGT. V lost 3 bases and J lost 1, with 12 bases in between. The CDR3 sequence: CASSETPGANTEAFF. The DNA of the CDR3 is TGTGCCAGCAGTGAGACTCCCGGGGCGAACACTGAAGCTTTCTTT.

In this sample, this clone turned up a few times. The rearrangement joins TRBV7-9 to TRBJ1-2, with D perhaps TRBD1 (6 bases). The CDR3 totals 14 residues. V lost 4 bases and J lost 2, with 11 bases in between. Germline V gene sequence: CDR1 SEHNR, CDR2 FQNEAQ (reference sequence). In DNA form, the CDR3 reads TGTGCCAGCAGCTGGACAGAGAAAAACTATGGCTACACCTTC. Its protein product is CASSWTEKNYGYTF.

This clone was detected a few times. This rearrangement joins TRBV7-2 to TRBJ1-3; tentative D call: TRBD1 (6 bases). Trimming stripped 6 bases from V and 0 bases from J, with 12 bases between. The CDR3 has 15 residues. Germline V gene lookup returns CDR1 SGHTA and CDR2 FQGNSA. The CDR3 here is CASSPTGSSGNTIYF. The CDR3 DNA reads as TGTGCCAGCAGTCCCACAGGGAGCTCTGGAAACACCATATATTTT.

This clone appeared a few times. The chain carries TRBV7-9 and TRBJ1-1, with 9 nucleotides matching TRBD1. The CDR3 totals 15 residues. The ends lost 5 bases at V and 5 bases at J; junction bases unmatched: 9. Per the germline V gene, CDR1 is SEHNR and CDR2 is FQNEAQ (reference sequence). This CDR3 reads CASSRGGQGETEAFF. The CDR3 DNA sequence: TGTGCCAGCAGCCGAGGGGGACAGGGTGAGACTGAAGCTTTCTTT.

The V call is TRBV6-1, the J call TRBJ2-1; D is ambiguous. CDR1 and CDR2 from the germline V gene are MNHNS and SASEGT. Deletions cut 2 bases from V and 9 bases from J, with 11 bases between. The CDR3 consists of 13 residues. In DNA form, the CDR3 reads TGTGCCAGCAGTGAAAATAGCCGGGCTGAGCAGTTCTTC. As protein: CASSENSRAEQFF.

The gene calls are TRBV7-3 and TRBJ2-1, with TRBD1 matching over 11 bases. This CDR3 is 15 amino acids long. V was pared by 5 bases and J by 7 bases, with 7 bases of the junction left unmatched. The germline CDR1 and CDR2 sequences are SGHTA and FQGTGA. As DNA, the CDR3 is TGTGCCAGCAGCCGGACAGGGGGCAAGGATAATGAGCAGTTCTTC. It encodes CASSRTGGKDNEQFF.

This clone was seen a few times. CDR3 nucleotides: TGTGCCAGCAGTGAATATCAGGGGCCAAGCTCCTACAATGAGCAGTTCTTC. Protein: CASSEYQGPSSYNEQFF. V is TRBV25-1 and J is TRBJ2-1; maybe TRBD1 (6 bases). The germline CDR1 and CDR2 sequences are MGHDK and SYGVNS. CDR3 length equals 17 residues. Trimming removed 0 bases at V and 0 bases at J, with 12 bases between.

In its sample, this clone was seen once. The gene calls are TRBV7-9 and TRBJ2-1; 9 bases line up with TRBD1. With V trimmed by 5 bases and J by 4 bases, 6 bases remained unmatched. CDR3 length equals 15 residues. Germline CDR1 reads SEHNR; CDR2 reads FQNEAQ (reference sequence). CDR3 DNA: TGTGCCAGCAGCCATCGGGACAGGGCGTACAATGAGCAGTTCTTC. Its protein is CASSHRDRAYNEQFF.

The rearrangement uses TRBV28 and TRBJ2-7; D gene ambiguous. Trimming cost V 2 bases and J 4 bases, with 12 bases left between them. Germline V gene sequence: CDR1 MDHEN, CDR2 SYDVKM. The CDR3 totals 14 residues. For the CDR3, the DNA is TGTGCCAGCAGTTTACTATCGCCCGTATACGAGCAGTACTTC. Its protein product is CASSLLSPVYEQYF.